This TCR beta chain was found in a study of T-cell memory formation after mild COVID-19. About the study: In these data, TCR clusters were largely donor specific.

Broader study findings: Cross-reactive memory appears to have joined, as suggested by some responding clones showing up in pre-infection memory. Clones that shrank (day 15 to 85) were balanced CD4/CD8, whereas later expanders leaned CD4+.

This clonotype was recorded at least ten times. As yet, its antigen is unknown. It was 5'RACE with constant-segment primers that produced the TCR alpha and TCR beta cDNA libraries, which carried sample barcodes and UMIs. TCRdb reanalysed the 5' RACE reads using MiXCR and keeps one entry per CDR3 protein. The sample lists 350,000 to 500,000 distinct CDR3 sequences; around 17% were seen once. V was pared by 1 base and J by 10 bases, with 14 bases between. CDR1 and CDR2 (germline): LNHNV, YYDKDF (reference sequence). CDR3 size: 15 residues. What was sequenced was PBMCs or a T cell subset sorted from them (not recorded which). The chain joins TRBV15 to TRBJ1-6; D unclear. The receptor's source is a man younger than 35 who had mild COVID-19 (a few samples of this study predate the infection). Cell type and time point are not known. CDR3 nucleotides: TGTGCCACCAGCAGAGTACGGGGAATGGGCTCACCCCTCCACTTT. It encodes CATSRVRGMGSPLHF. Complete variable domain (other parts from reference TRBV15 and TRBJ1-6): DAMVIQNPRYQVTQFGKPVTLSCSQTLNHNVMYWYQQKSSQAPKLLFHYYDKDFNNEADTPDNFQSRRPNTSFCFLDIRSPGLGDTAMYLCATSRVRGMGSPLHFGNGTRLTVT.